The 12 T cell receptor beta chains below come from one sample, sequenced in a study of PD-1 blockade in classical Hodgkin lymphoma. Assay: immunoSEQ multiplex PCR; the TCRdb copy retains only in-frame clones and omits some. The repertoire holds 15,000 to 20,000 clones, with 65% to 80% as singletons. Time point here: cycle 4 day 1 (C4D1), after more than five weeks of nivolumab. All trial patients relapsed after autologous stem cell transplantation. The CD4+ T cells used were purified from thawed PBMCs through magnetic negative selection. Sequences were derived from CD4+ T cells from blood, sampled before the fourth cycle of nivolumab. The source of these receptors is a human donor with classical Hodgkin lymphoma.

The chain links TRBV11-3 to TRBJ2-3; D gene uncertain. Trimming took off 1 base at V and 10 bases at J, with 12 bases between the two ends. The CDR3 is 13 residues long. The germline gives CDR1 SGHNT, CDR2 YENEEA. For the CDR3, the DNA is TGTGCCAGCAGCTTAGGCCCGAAGAGGCCGCAGTATTTT. Translation gives CASSLGPKRPQYF.

A single count supports this clone. V gene TRBV5-4 combines with J gene TRBJ2-1, with TRBD2 matching over 10 bases. The CDR3 is 15 amino acids. Germline V gene lookup returns CDR1 SGHNT and CDR2 YYREEE (reference sequence). V shed 5 bases, J shed 2 bases, and the junction held 4 bases outside the gene matches. The CDR3 loop is CASSRTSGAYNEQFF. In DNA form, the CDR3 reads TGTGCCAGCAGTCGGACTAGCGGCGCCTACAATGAGCAGTTCTTC.

The chain has TRBV5-1 and TRBJ1-2, with D perhaps TRBD1 (6 bases). This CDR3 is 14 amino acids long. V was cut by 5 bases and J by 5 bases, with 16 bases left in between. CDR1 SGHRS and CDR2 YFSETQ come from the germline V gene. The CDR3 region is CASSGQSPSYGYTF. CDR3 in DNA: TGCGCCAGCAGTGGACAGAGTCCATCATATGGCTACACCTTC.

The chain combines TRBV10-3 with TRBJ2-1, with 7 bases fitting TRBD1. With V trimmed by 11 bases and J by 6 bases, 7 bases remained unmatched. Germline V gives CDR1 ENHRY, CDR2 SYGVKD. CDR3 length equals 12 residues. The CDR3 DNA follows: TGTGCCGTCCTGACAGGGTCCAATGAGCAGTTCTTC. Its translation: CAVLTGSNEQFF.

The chain uses TRBV18 and TRBJ2-1; 9 bases align to TRBD2. The CDR3 totals 17 residues. Germline V gene data show CDR1 as KGHSH and CDR2 as LQKENI. V lost 0 bases to trimming and J lost 3 bases; unmatched junction nucleotides: 6. CDR3 DNA: TGTGCCAGCTCACCACCGTTAAGACTAGCGGTCTACAATGAGCAGTTCTTC. It codes for CASSPPLRLAVYNEQFF.

The chain uses TRBV7-2 and TRBJ2-3; TRBD2 matches at 13 bases. The V and J ends lost 5 bases and 3 bases, in that order; junction bases with no gene match: 8. CDR3 length equals 17 residues. CDR1 is SGHTA and CDR2 is FQGNSA in the germline V gene. CDR3 in DNA: TGTGCCAGCAGCCAAGGACTAGCGGGAGTAGCGACAGATACGCAGTATTTT. Translation gives CASSQGLAGVATDTQYF.

The rearrangement joins TRBV6-6 to TRBJ1-5; 10 nucleotides line up with TRBD1. The V and J ends lost 7 bases and 7 bases, in that order; junction bases with no gene match: 4. Germline V gene data show CDR1 as MNHNY and CDR2 as SVGAGI (reference sequence). The CDR3 consists of 13 residues. The CDR3 sequence: CASKWDRGQPQHF. The CDR3 DNA follows: TGTGCCAGCAAGTGGGACAGGGGACAGCCCCAGCATTTT.

The chain has TRBV7-2 and TRBJ2-2; D unclear. CDR1 and CDR2 (germline): SGHTA, FQGNSA. The V end lost 5 bases, the J end lost 2 bases, and 9 bases lay between the germline ends. This CDR3 has 14 residues. This CDR3 is CASSRETNTGELFF. In DNA, the CDR3 is TGTGCCAGCAGCCGAGAGACTAACACCGGGGAGCTGTTTTTT.

The chain recombines TRBV2 with TRBJ1-2; D remains ambiguous. This CDR3 comprises 12 residues. Per germline, CDR1 SNHLY and CDR2 FYNNEI. Trimming cost V 0 bases and J 4 bases, with 3 bases left between them. The CDR3 nucleotides are TGTGCCAGCAGTGAAGCTTCCTATGGCTACACCTTC. Amino acid sequence: CASSEASYGYTF.

The chain employs TRBV6-5 and TRBJ1-5, with TRBD1 identical over 7 bases. The V and J ends lost 5 bases and 7 bases, in that order; junction bases with no gene match: 5. The CDR3 is made up of 13 amino acids. Germline assignment: CDR1 MNHEY and CDR2 SVGAGI. CDR3 amino acids: CASSRAGGQPQHF. The CDR3 DNA is TGTGCCAGCAGTCGTGCAGGGGGGCAGCCCCAGCATTTT.

The CDR3 DNA follows: TGTGCCAGCAGTCCAGACAGGGCTGGAAACACCATATATTTT. This translates into CASSPDRAGNTIYF. This sequence joins TRBV6-6 and TRBJ1-3; the match to TRBD1 covers 7 bases. This CDR3 has 14 residues. Per the germline V gene, CDR1 is MNHNY and CDR2 is SVGAGI (reference sequence). V shed 5 bases, J shed 2 bases, and the junction held 3 bases outside the gene matches.

V is TRBV2 and J is TRBJ1-5; the D is unclear. Trimming shortened V by 4 bases and J by 1 base, and 5 bases separated the two germline ends. Germline CDR1 SNHLY, CDR2 FYNNEI. The CDR3 is 13 amino acids. CDR3 in amino acids: CASSGDSNQPQHF. As DNA, the CDR3 is TGTGCCAGCAGTGGTGACAGCAATCAGCCCCAGCATTTT.